Listed below are T cell receptor beta chains from one sample, sequenced in a study of OX40 agonist ivuxolimab in advanced cancers. Clones were sequenced by immunoSEQ multiplex PCR, and TCRdb holds only the in-frame ones, with some missing. The data contain roughly 25,000 clones, around 86% of them singletons. Sequenced here: CD4+ or CD8+ T cells sorted from blood, sampled in a trial of the OX40 agonist ivuxolimab. Source of these receptors: an adult with an advanced solid tumor such as melanoma, head and neck, liver or kidney cancer. Each CDR3 is given with its conserved first and last residue. A D gene is named only where the DNA matches it firmly. Size is omitted from some rows. Given values are once, few, many or a class for expanded clones.

once | TRBJ2-5 | . | 16 | TRBV5-1 | TGCGCCAGCAGCTTATATCCCTCAGGGGTCCAAGAGACCCAGTACTTC | CASSLYPSGVQETQYF
. | TRBJ1-1 | TRBD1 | 11 | TRBV29-1 | TGCAGCGTTGTTGACAGGGGGTTTGCTTTCTTT | CSVVDRGFAFF
. | TRBJ1-2 | TRBD1 | 14 | TRBV5-8 | TGTGCCAGCAGCTTGGCGGGACAGGACTATGGCTACACCTTC | CASSLAGQDYGYTF
medium-sized | TRBJ1-5 | . | 17 | TRBV4-1 | TGCGCCAGCAGCCGGGGGGGGCACTATAGCACCGATCAGCCCCAGCATTTT | CASSRGGHYSTDQPQHF
. | TRBJ2-2 | TRBD2 | 16 | TRBV9 | TGTGCCAGCAGCGTAGTGCCTAGCGGGGTCTCCGGGGAGCTGTTTTTT | CASSVVPSGVSGELFF
once | TRBJ1-1 | . | 15 | TRBV9 | TGTGCCAGCAGCGTAGCTAACAGCGAAGACACTGAAGCTTTCTTT | CASSVANSEDTEAFF
. | TRBJ2-7 | . | 14 | TRBV15 | TGTGCCACCAGCAGTCTCGGGATTTCCTACGAGCAGTACTTC | CATSSLGISYEQYF
. | TRBJ2-1 | . | 15 | TRBV14 | TGTGCCAGCAGCACCATACGGTTCTCCTACAATGAGCAGTTCTTC | CASSTIRFSYNEQFF
. | TRBJ1-2 | . | 14 | TRBV6-6 | TGTGCCAGCAGTTATAACAGGGTCGGCGATGGCTACACCTTC | CASSYNRVGDGYTF
. | TRBJ1-1 | . | 12 | TRBV30 | TGTGCTCAGGAGGCAGCCGGGCCTGAAGCTTTCTTT | CAQEAAGPEAFF
once | TRBJ2-6 | TRBD1 | 19 | TRBV5-6 | TGTGCCAGCAGCTTGATCGGGACAGCAAGTCACTCTGGGGCCAACGTCCTGACTTTC | CASSLIGTASHSGANVLTF
. | TRBJ2-1 | . | 14 | TRBV6-5 | TGTGCCAGCAGTTACTCCCGCCCCTACAGTGAGCAGTTCTTC | CASSYSRPYSEQFF
. | TRBJ2-2 | . | 15 | TRBV5-8 | TGTGCCAGCAACTTGGGTCGCACCTACACCGGGGAGCTGTTTTTT | CASNLGRTYTGELFF
. | TRBJ2-2 | . | 15 | TRBV5-1 | TGCGCCAGCAGCGGGGGCACGGGGAGCACCGGGGAGCTGTTTTTT | CASSGGTGSTGELFF
. | TRBJ2-7 | . | 15 | TRBV13 | TGTGCCAGCAGCTTCGGGCGGGGACGCTCCTACGAGCAGTACTTC | CASSFGRGRSYEQYF
. | TRBJ2-1 | TRBD1 | 17 | TRBV7-8 | TGTGCCAGCACCCCCCAAGCGGGACAGGGTGCCTACAATGAGCAGTTCTTC | CASTPQAGQGAYNEQFF
. | TRBJ2-1 | TRBD2 | 15 | TRBV9 | TGTGCCAGCAGCGTAGGGGCTAGCGGGGGTGATGAGCAGTTCTTC | CASSVGASGGDEQFF
. | TRBJ2-7 | . | 12 | TRBV9 | TGTGCCAGCAGCGTAGGGAACTACGAGCAGTACTTC | CASSVGNYEQYF